The 27 T cell receptor beta chains below all came from one sample that was sequenced in a study of blood T cells in healthy people across ages. A second PCR of roughly 7 to 11 cycles used a sample-barcoded 5' primer and a J-beta primer mix. TCRdb fed the 5' RACE reads into MiXCR, producing one record per CDR3 protein. The sample contains about 1.8 million distinct CDR3 sequences, about 50% of which appear only once. Sequenced material: blood. These receptors came from a woman in her 40s in good health.

The J gene is TRBJ1-6, the V gene TRBV3-1, with a tentative D call TRBD1 (5 bases). Germline CDR1 is LGHDT and CDR2 is YNNKEL (reference sequence). Trimming left V 5 bases short and J 5 bases short, with 16 bases between. This CDR3 contains 16 residues. The CDR3 coding sequence is TGTGCCAGCAGCGGAAGGGGACCGAGAAATAATTCACCCCTCCACTTT. This gives the protein CASSGRGPRNNSPLHF.

V usage is TRBV18 and J usage is TRBJ1-1, with no clear D. CDR3 length: 12 amino acids. V was shortened by 8 bases and J by 7 bases, with 14 bases between the two germline ends. Germline CDR1 and CDR2: KGHSH and LQKENI. The DNA for the CDR3 is TGTGCCAGCGCAATCGTTGGCGGTGAAGCTTTCTTT. It codes for CASAIVGGEAFF.

This clonotype was detected once. The chain joins TRBV6-5 to TRBJ1-2; D is ambiguous. The CDR3 consists of 19 residues. Germline V gene lookup returns CDR1 MNHEY and CDR2 SVGAGI. Between the trimmed V and J ends, which lost 5 bases and 4 bases, there was a span of 29 bases. Written as DNA, the CDR3 is TGTGCCAGCAGTACCCGACGTCCTGCAAATTTCGGCATAGGCTATGGCTACACCTTC. As protein: CASSTRRPANFGIGYGYTF.

This sequence joins TRBV5-1 and TRBJ2-5; the match to TRBD2 covers 10 bases. The CDR3 contains 15 residues. The V segment lost 5 bases and the J segment 11 bases; nucleotides outside the gene matches: 15. Germline V gives CDR1 SGHRS, CDR2 YFSETQ. CDR3 sequence reads: CASSHSGGVSNEQYF. CDR3 in DNA: TGCGCCAGCAGTCACAGCGGGGGGGTTTCCAATGAGCAGTACTTC.

The chain links TRBV6-6 to TRBJ2-7; D is uncertain. With 7 bases removed from V and 3 bases from J, the gap between germline ends came to 7 bases. The CDR3 contains 11 residues. Germline assignment: CDR1 MNHNY and CDR2 SVGAGI (reference sequence). CDR3 protein: CASIGNYEQYF. Here the CDR3 DNA reads TGTGCCAGCATCGGAAACTACGAGCAGTACTTC.

This clonotype turned up a few times. The CDR3 protein is CATSRERQGLYEQYF. CDR3 DNA: TGTGCCACCAGCAGAGAGAGACAGGGGCTCTACGAGCAGTACTTC. This chain links TRBV15 with TRBJ2-7; 8 nucleotides line up with TRBD1. This CDR3 contains 15 residues. Trimming took 0 bases from V and 3 from J; bases not matched to a gene: 4. The germline V gene has CDR1 LNHNV and CDR2 YYDKDF (reference sequence).

The chain recombines TRBV20-1 with TRBJ1-5; D might be TRBD1 (5 bases). The CDR3 runs 14 residues. V dropped 1 base and J dropped 5 bases, with 12 bases sitting between them. Per the germline V gene, CDR1 is DFQATT and CDR2 is SNEGSKA (reference sequence). The CDR3 DNA is TGCAGTGCTAGAGTCGTGGGGGTGTATCAGCCCCAGCATTTT. This gives the protein CSARVVGVYQPQHF.

CDR3 loop: CASIDALTEAFF. The CDR3 DNA reads TGTGCCAGCATCGACGCGCTGACTGAAGCTTTCTTT. The V call is TRBV7-9, the J call TRBJ1-1; no definite D call. The CDR3 contains 12 residues. Per the germline V gene, CDR1 is SEHNR and CDR2 is FQNEAQ (reference sequence). Trimming left V 7 bases short and J 5 bases short, with 11 bases between.

The rearrangement links TRBV18 to TRBJ2-1, with a weak D call TRBD1 (6 bases). This CDR3 contains 16 residues. The V and J ends lost 0 bases and 0 bases respectively, with 9 bases between them. From germline, CDR1 is KGHSH and CDR2 LQKENI. CDR3 in amino acids: CASSPPQGPSYNEQFF. The CDR3 DNA sequence: TGTGCCAGCTCACCACCGCAGGGGCCCTCCTACAATGAGCAGTTCTTC.

This clonotype was picked up a small number of times. The genes are TRBV5-1 and TRBJ2-6, with a weak D call TRBD2 (5 bases). V lost 4 bases to trimming and J lost 3 bases, with 14 bases between them. CDR1 SGHRS and CDR2 YFSETQ come from the germline V gene. This CDR3 has 16 amino acids. This CDR3 reads CASSPDGGIGANVLTF. DNA of the CDR3: TGCGCCAGCAGCCCGGACGGAGGTATTGGGGCCAACGTCCTGACTTTC.

There are a few counts of this clonotype. The chain links TRBV5-1 to TRBJ2-3; D not certain. Trimming stripped 3 bases from V and 3 bases from J, with 11 bases between. CDR3 size: 14 residues. Germline values: CDR1 SGHRS, CDR2 YFSETQ. This chain's CDR3 is CASSWPSRTDTQYF. The CDR3 DNA reads as TGCGCCAGCAGCTGGCCCTCTAGGACAGATACGCAGTATTTT.

The CDR3: CSVGGSFYEQYF. CDR3 sequence (DNA): TGCAGCGTTGGCGGCAGTTTCTACGAGCAGTACTTC. V and J are TRBV29-1 and TRBJ2-7; D is ambiguous. Trimming removed 4 bases from V and 3 bases from J, with 10 bases in between. CDR1 is SQVTM and CDR2 is ANQGSEA in the germline V gene. This CDR3 is 12 amino acids long.

The gene calls are TRBV6-2 or TRBV6-3 and TRBJ2-1, with D perhaps being TRBD1 or TRBD2 (6 bases each). CDR1 and CDR2 (germline): MNHEY, SVGEGT. The CDR3 covers 16 residues. Trimming pared 2 bases from V and 2 bases from J, leaving 13 bases between. The CDR3 coding sequence is TGTGCCAGCAGTTACCGGGGGCATAAACCCTACAATGAGCAGTTCTTC. Encoded protein: CASSYRGHKPYNEQFF.

In its sample, this clonotype was seen a few times. The chain couples TRBV7-3 to TRBJ2-5; D may correspond to TRBD1 or TRBD2 (6 bases each). V lost 0 bases to trimming and J lost 1 base, with 9 bases between them. Per germline, CDR1 SGHTA and CDR2 FQGTGA. CDR3 length: 15 amino acids. CDR3 residues: CASSLTTGAQETQYF. As DNA, the CDR3 is TGTGCCAGCAGCTTAACAACGGGGGCCCAAGAGACCCAGTACTTC.

This clonotype has only one observation. This chain connects TRBV7-9 to TRBJ2-4; maybe TRBD2 (7 bases). The J call is doubtful: the DNA matches TRBJ2-7 better. This CDR3 comprises 15 residues. Per germline, CDR1 SEHNR and CDR2 FQNEAQ (reference sequence). CDR3 sequence reads: CASSSQRGGANEQYF. For the CDR3, the DNA is TGTGCCAGCAGCTCACAGCGAGGGGGGGCTAACGAGCAGTACTTC.

This clonotype showed up just a few times. The genes are TRBV12-3 or TRBV12-4 and TRBJ2-5, with D hard to call. The V and J ends lost 1 base and 1 base respectively, with 10 bases between them. The CDR3 consists of 15 residues. In DNA form, the CDR3 reads TGTGCCAGCAGTTTAGGAATAGGGATCCAAGAGACCCAGTACTTC. Protein: CASSLGIGIQETQYF.

This clonotype showed up many times. At one boundary the junction diverges from the germline segment, which might be a read error. The V call is TRBV12-3 or TRBV12-4, the J call TRBJ1-4; D is ambiguous. This CDR3 has 13 residues. In nucleotides, the CDR3 is TGCGCCAGCAGCTTTCGAGGGAACGAGAAACTGTTTTTT. This encodes CASSFRGNEKLFF.

The chain uses TRBV10-3 and TRBJ2-6; D assignment may be TRBD1 or TRBD2 (5 bases each). The germline CDR1 and CDR2 sequences are ENHRY and SYGVKD. V lost 3 bases and J 3 bases, leaving 21 bases between the germline ends. CDR3 length: 19 residues. This chain's CDR3 is CAISDGPGRAGNGANVLTF. As DNA, the CDR3 is TGTGCCATCAGTGACGGACCGGGACGGGCTGGGAATGGGGCCAACGTCCTGACTTTC.

There are a few counts of this clonotype. This chain links TRBV3-1 with TRBJ2-1, with D perhaps matching TRBD1 (6 bases). V was cut by 1 base and J by 0 bases, with 10 bases left in between. The V gene's germline CDR1 is LGHDT and CDR2 YNNKEL (reference sequence). This CDR3 is built from 16 residues. Here the CDR3 DNA reads TGTGCCAGCAGCCAAGGACAGGTAATCTCCTACAATGAGCAGTTCTTC. Its translation is CASSQGQVISYNEQFF.

The chain combines TRBV6-6 with TRBJ2-5; TRBD1 or TRBD2 may be the D gene (6 bases each). V was shortened by 4 bases and J by 5 bases, with 17 bases between the two germline ends. CDR1 and CDR2 from the germline V gene are MNHNY and SVGAGI (reference sequence). The CDR3 consists of 15 residues. The CDR3 loop reads CASSLGSGAGETQYF. Written as DNA, the CDR3 is TGTGCCAGCAGTTTAGGATCGGGGGCTGGCGAGACCCAGTACTTC.

CDR3: CASSSAYGTQYF. For the CDR3, the DNA is TGTGCCAGCAGTTCGGCGTACGGTACGCAGTATTTT. The genes are TRBV27 and TRBJ2-3; D gene ambiguous. The CDR3 is 12 amino acids. V was shortened by 4 bases and J by 8 bases, with 10 bases between the two germline ends. Germline V lookup: CDR1 MNHEY, CDR2 SMNVEV (reference sequence).

The chain uses TRBV7-2 and TRBJ2-1; TRBD1 matches at 7 bases. Germline V gene data show CDR1 as SGHTA and CDR2 as FQGNSA. CDR3 length equals 14 residues. V trimming: 1 base; J trimming: 15 bases; junction bases outside the gene matches: 12. DNA of the CDR3: TGTGCCAGCAGCTTAGGACAGGGTGGCAGTACAAGGTTCTTC. As protein: CASSLGQGGSTRFF.

Of note for this clonotype: An end of the junction does not agree with germline; a read error may underlie this. V is TRBV7-9 and J is TRBJ2-7; D tentatively reads TRBD1 or TRBD2 (6 bases each). This CDR3 is 17 amino acids long. Per germline, CDR1 SEHNR and CDR2 FQNEAQ (reference sequence). This CDR3 reads CASSFIPPEGDSYELYF. As DNA, the CDR3 is TGTGCCAGCAGCTTTATCCCCCCCGAGGGGGACTCCTACGAGCTGTACTTC.

The gene calls are TRBV5-6 and TRBJ2-7; D not certain. Germline values: CDR1 SGHDT, CDR2 YYEEEE. CDR3 length: 15 amino acids. The V and J ends lost 1 base and 5 bases respectively, with 16 bases between them. CDR3 loop: CASSLFRRPDDEQYF. DNA of the CDR3: TGTGCCAGCAGCTTGTTCAGACGTCCTGACGACGAGCAGTACTTC.

The chain has TRBV6-5 and TRBJ2-5, with D unresolved. The CDR3 is 14 residues long. Germline V gene lookup returns CDR1 MNHEY and CDR2 SVGAGI. Trimming removed 0 bases from V and 5 bases from J, with 10 bases in between. The CDR3 coding sequence is TGTGCCAGCAGTTACTCGAATCTCGGGGAGACCCAGTACTTC. Translated: CASSYSNLGETQYF.

The chain combines TRBV7-2 with TRBJ2-5; D gene ambiguous. The length of the CDR3 is 14 residues. The germline CDR1 and CDR2 sequences are SGHTA and FQGNSA. V shed 3 bases and J shed 0 bases, with 8 bases lying between them. The CDR3 region has the DNA TGTGCCAGCAGCTTCACAGTGAACCAAGAGACCCAGTACTTC. It specifies CASSFTVNQETQYF.

The chain carries TRBV6-5 and TRBJ2-1; D not resolved. Germline loops: CDR1 MNHEY, CDR2 SVGAGI. V was pared by 6 bases and J by 9 bases, with 21 bases between. This CDR3 region has 15 residues. For the CDR3, the DNA is TGTGCCAGCAGCCGGACCGGCGTCTCCATCGGTGAGCAGTTCTTC. This codes for CASSRTGVSIGEQFF.